This T cell receptor (beta chain) was sequenced during a study of T cells after posttransplantation cyclophosphamide. Findings of the study overall: Recipient CMV seropositivity and CMV reactivation strongly tracked TRB clonality. Donor-recipient repertoire similarity was low at 1-2 months, rising over year one.

This clone was detected many times. Its antigen remains unidentified. Treatment was busulfan-fludarabine conditioning, a marrow graft, and cyclophosphamide on days +3 and +4. Trimming left V 3 bases short and J 0 bases short, with 12 bases between. The CDR3 contains 16 residues. CDR1 SGHRS and CDR2 YFSETQ come from the germline V gene. The data were produced by immunoSEQ multiplex PCR, yet TCRdb's version contains in-frame clones alone and is incomplete. This sample has around 24,000 clones, each found more than once. Sequences were derived from PBMCs, sampled after allogeneic stem cell transplant with posttransplant cyclophosphamide. The gene calls are TRBV5-1 and TRBJ2-2, with D possibly matching TRBD1 (6 bases). This TCR was sampled from a male patient in his late teens or twenties who received an allogeneic stem cell transplant from a related donor, was CMV-positive, and had no GVHD. The T cells may come from the graft donor. CDR3 nucleotides: TGCGCCAGCAGCTCAACCGGGACATCGAACACCGGGGAGCTGTTTTTT. Translated, it gives CASSSTGTSNTGELFF.